The clone carrying this T cell receptor beta chain was picked up a small number of times. Its cognate antigen is unknown. Primed by a sample-barcoded 5' primer and a J-beta primer mix, a second PCR proceeded for 7 to 11 cycles. Each cDNA molecule was tagged by a template-switch adaptor with 12 random nucleotides. Each CDR3 protein is one row after TCRdb ran MiXCR on the 5' RACE reads. The sample shows approximately 880,000 distinct CDR3 sequences, around 46% of them seen only once. The source of the sample is a study of blood T cells in healthy people across ages. General observations from the study: It was found that TCR beta diversity correlated strongly with the percentage of naive T cells. The recorded TCR beta diversity per million T cells decreased in a roughly linear manner with age.

Trimming at V came to 4 bases and at J to 4 bases, leaving 5 bases not matched to a gene. The germline gives CDR1 SQVTM, CDR2 ANQGSEA. The CDR3 has 13 amino acids. The chain joins TRBV29-1 to TRBJ2-7, with 9 bases lining up with TRBD1. This TCR was sampled from a man aged 25-45 years in good health. Sample: blood. The CDR3 nucleotides are TGCAGCGTTGCGAACAGGGGGCTGTACGAGCAGTACTTC. Amino acid sequence: CSVANRGLYEQYF.